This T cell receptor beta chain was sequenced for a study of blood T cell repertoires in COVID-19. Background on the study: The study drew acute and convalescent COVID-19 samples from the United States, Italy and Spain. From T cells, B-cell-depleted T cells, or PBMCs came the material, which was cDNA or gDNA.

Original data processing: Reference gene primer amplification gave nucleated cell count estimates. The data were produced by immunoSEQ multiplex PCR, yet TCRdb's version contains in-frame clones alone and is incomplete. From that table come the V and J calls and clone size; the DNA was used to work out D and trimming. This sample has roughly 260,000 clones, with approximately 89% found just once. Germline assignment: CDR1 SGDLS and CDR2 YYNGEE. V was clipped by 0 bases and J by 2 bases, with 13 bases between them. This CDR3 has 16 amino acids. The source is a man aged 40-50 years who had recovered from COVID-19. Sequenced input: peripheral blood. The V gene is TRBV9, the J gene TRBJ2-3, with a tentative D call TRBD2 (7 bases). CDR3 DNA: TGTGCCAGCAGCGTAGAACAGGGACTATACACAGATACGCAGTATTTT. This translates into CASSVEQGLYTDTQYF.